This T cell receptor (beta chain) was sequenced for a study of blood T cell repertoires in COVID-19. Study-wide context: Researchers got acute and convalescent COVID-19 samples from the United States, Italy and Spain.

CDR3 length equals 14 residues. Germline V gives CDR1 LGHNA, CDR2 YNFKEQ. V lost 1 base and J 1 base, leaving 7 bases between the germline ends. This clone was detected a few times. As originally analysed: Estimates of nucleated cell counts were drawn from the amplification of reference gene primers. Sequencing used immunoSEQ multiplex PCR; TCRdb keeps in-frame clones, though not all of them. V and J calls and clone size follow that table, whereas D and trimming were derived from the DNA. The sample consists of 150,000 to 180,000 clones, 91% of them appearing once. The chain uses TRBV4-2 and TRBJ1-2; unclear D gene. The sequence was obtained from a man aged 45-60 years with acute or convalescent COVID-19. The sequenced sample was peripheral blood. CDR3 DNA sequence: TGTGCCAGCAGCCAAGGACGGAGTAACTATGGCTACACCTTC. The encoded protein is CASSQGRSNYGYTF.